Given below is one T cell receptor beta chain in context. This clonotype has ten or more counts. Which antigen it targets is not known. There are no base qualities to consult, and no much larger clone falls within one base. This entry belongs to a study of patients and donors after allogeneic stem cell transplantation (dated by TCRdb to about 2020). The method was RT-PCR. Sequenced on a NextSeq 550. In TCRdb, the public reads were trimmed at Q25 with fastp and aligned with MiXCR, with productive beta chains retained. Every CDR3 protein is listed once, alongside the most common genes and DNA of its rows. Present in this sample are 70,000 to 95,000 distinct CDR3 sequences, approximately 5.2% of which were seen just once. The ten largest clonotypes hold about 3% of the sample. The material sequenced was blood, either unsorted or a sorted T cell fraction (not recorded which). This receptor was identified in a human donor who was either an allogeneic HSCT recipient or a stem cell or donor lymphocyte infusion donor (not recorded which). It is not recorded whose cells these are; they may come from a transplant donor.

The base sequence is TGTGCCAGCAGCCCGCAGGGGTTAGGGAACACTGAAGCTTTCTTT. The resulting protein is CASSPQGLGNTEAFF. The chain employs TRBV9 and TRBJ1-1; possibly the D gene is TRBD1, per 6 matching bases. The CDR3 has 15 amino acids, counting the end cysteine and phenylalanine. The kept DNA is CDR3 alone, 45 bases in frame from the first base. V drops 4 bases and J drops 1 base, leaving 14 bases in between. CDR1 and CDR2 are drawn from the germline V gene: SGDLS, YYNGEE.